These 31 T cell receptor beta chains came from one sample sequenced in a study of blood T cells in healthy people across ages. A J-beta primer mix and a sample-barcoded 5' primer were used in a second PCR of roughly 6 to 11 cycles. TCRdb processed the 5' RACE reads anew with MiXCR; each CDR3 protein has one entry. The sample holds under 2,000,000 distinct CDR3 sequences, around 50% seen once. The sequenced sample was blood. Source of these receptors: a woman aged 40 to 55 in good health.

This clonotype was detected only a few times. The rearrangement links TRBV20-1 to TRBJ2-5; 9 positions agree with TRBD2. Trimming took 6 bases from V and 2 from J; bases not matched to a gene: 4. The length of the CDR3 is 13 residues. Germline values: CDR1 DFQATT, CDR2 SNEGSKA (reference sequence). The CDR3 nucleotides are TGCAGTGCACCAGCGGGGGGACAAGAGACCCAGTACTTC. Translating gives CSAPAGGQETQYF.

This chain links TRBV20-1 with TRBJ2-3; no firm D call. Germline CDR1 and CDR2: DFQATT and SNEGSKA (reference sequence). This CDR3 contains 15 residues. V was shortened by 4 bases and J by 2 bases, with 16 bases between the two germline ends. DNA of the CDR3: TGCAGTGCTAAGAGTAGGGAAGAATACACAGATACGCAGTATTTT. Protein product: CSAKSREEYTDTQYF.

The chain uses TRBV27 and TRBJ2-1, with TRBD2 identical over 7 bases. The CDR3 runs to 16 residues. V gave up 0 bases and J gave up 3 bases; unmatched junction bases: 5. Looked up from germline, CDR1 is MNHEY and CDR2 is SMNVEV (reference sequence). The CDR3 sequence: CASSLSGGDLYNEQFF. The CDR3 DNA sequence: TGTGCCAGCAGTTTATCGGGGGGGGACCTCTACAATGAGCAGTTCTTC.

This clonotype came up a few times. The chain links TRBV28 to TRBJ2-7; perhaps TRBD2 as D (5 bases). Looked up from germline, CDR1 is MDHEN and CDR2 is SYDVKM. The V and J ends lost 6 bases and 3 bases respectively, with 18 bases between them. CDR3 length: 15 amino acids. CDR3 in amino acids: CASSYLGRAFYEQYF. The CDR3, as DNA: TGTGCCAGCAGCTATTTAGGGAGAGCCTTCTACGAGCAGTACTTC.

This chain links TRBV4-3 with TRBJ2-3; no clear D gene. With 1 base removed from V and 3 bases from J, the gap between germline ends came to 8 bases. The CDR3 has 14 amino acids. CDR1 is LGHNA and CDR2 is YSLEER in the germline V gene. CDR3 sequence: CASSQAQATDTQYF. In DNA, the CDR3 is TGCGCCAGCAGCCAAGCGCAGGCGACAGATACGCAGTATTTT.

The chain employs TRBV27 and TRBJ2-7, with D perhaps matching TRBD1 (6 bases). Trimming pared 6 bases from V and 3 bases from J, leaving 24 bases between. The CDR3 has 17 amino acids. Germline lookup yields CDR1 MNHEY and CDR2 SMNVEV (reference sequence). As DNA, the CDR3 is TGTGCCAGCAGCTTAGGCCTTAAAGGGGGATCCCACTACGAGCAGTACTTC. Its protein is CASSLGLKGGSHYEQYF.

The chain couples TRBV9 to TRBJ1-2; tentatively, D is TRBD1 (5 bases). The V and J ends lost 6 bases and 1 base respectively, with 16 bases between them. The CDR3 sequence is 15 residues long. The germline V gene has CDR1 SGDLS and CDR2 YYNGEE. The CDR3 nucleotides read TGTGCCAGCAACCCGGGACCGACCAATAACTATGGCTACACCTTC. This encodes CASNPGPTNNYGYTF.

J is TRBJ1-4 and V is TRBV28; TRBD1 is a possible D gene (6 bases). This CDR3 spans 18 amino acids. From germline, CDR1 is MDHEN and CDR2 SYDVKM. Trimming took 5 bases from V and 0 from J, leaving 19 bases between them. The CDR3 sequence: CASSPPRGLGTTNEKLFF. The CDR3 DNA reads TGTGCCAGCAGTCCCCCAAGGGGGTTGGGGACAACTAATGAAAAACTGTTTTTT.

V gene TRBV5-1 combines with J gene TRBJ1-6; 7 nucleotides match TRBD1. V lost 0 bases, J lost 1 base, and 4 bases stayed unmatched. This CDR3 is built from 17 residues. Germline CDR1 reads SGHRS; CDR2 reads YFSETQ. For the CDR3, the DNA is TGCGCCAGCAGCTTGGGCGACAGGGAGTCCTATAATTCACCCCTCCACTTT. It specifies CASSLGDRESYNSPLHF. Based on the CDR3 plus reference TRBV5-1 and TRBJ1-6, the full variable domain is KAGVTQTPRYLIKTRGQQVTLSCSPISGHRSVSWYQQTPGQGLQFLFEYFSETQRNKGNFPGRFSGRQFSNSRSEMNVSTLELGDSALYLCASSLGDRESYNSPLHFGNGTRLTVT.

This clonotype was recorded a few times. The chain recombines TRBV20-1 with TRBJ2-3; D remains ambiguous. CDR3 length: 14 amino acids. The germline CDR1 and CDR2 sequences are DFQATT and SNEGSKA (reference sequence). V was trimmed by 5 bases and J by 6 bases, leaving 18 bases between them. DNA of the CDR3: TGCAGTGCTCAGAGCCGCGTCGCTAGGGATACGCAGTATTTT. Its translation is CSAQSRVARDTQYF.

This clonotype was found a few times. The chain is built from TRBV29-1 and TRBJ2-5; 11 bases are shared with TRBD2. Germline V CDR1 and CDR2: SQVTM, ANQGSEA. J lost 7 bases, V lost 7 bases, and 8 bases had no gene match. The CDR3 length is 13 residues. In DNA form, the CDR3 reads TGCAGCGGGGGGACTAGCGGCGTAAGGACCCAGTACTTC. It is translated as CSGGTSGVRTQYF.

The chain combines TRBV27 with TRBJ2-1; D tentatively fits TRBD1 or TRBD2 (6 bases each). Trimming removed 2 bases at V and 7 bases at J, with 15 bases between. Germline V gene sequence: CDR1 MNHEY, CDR2 SMNVEV (reference sequence). The CDR3 totals 15 residues. The CDR3 DNA reads TGTGCCAGCAGTTTACGAGGGGGGCCGGGGAATGAGCAGTTCTTC. It is translated as CASSLRGGPGNEQFF.

The rearrangement uses TRBV28 and TRBJ1-4; 7 bases are a match to TRBD1. Germline loops: CDR1 MDHEN, CDR2 SYDVKM. This CDR3 spans 13 amino acids. V dropped 6 bases and J dropped 6; count of bases not matched to a gene: 4. Here the CDR3 reads CASRQGSDEKLFF. CDR3 coding DNA: TGTGCCAGCAGACAGGGGAGCGATGAAAAACTGTTTTTT.

There are a few counts of this clonotype. The genes are TRBV7-2 and TRBJ2-3, with D possibly matching TRBD2 (5 bases). Germline assignment: CDR1 SGHTA and CDR2 FQGNSA. Trimming stripped 0 bases from V and 2 bases from J, with 9 bases between. The CDR3 extends over 15 amino acids. CDR3 sequence reads: CASSLAQAATDTQYF. The CDR3 nucleotides read TGTGCCAGCAGCTTAGCCCAAGCGGCCACAGATACGCAGTATTTT. The full variable domain, its missing parts supplied by reference TRBV7-2 and TRBJ2-3, is GAGVSQSPSNKVTEKGKDVELRCDPISGHTALYWYRQSLGQGLEFLIYFQGNSAPDKSGLPSDRFSAERTGGSVSTLTIQRTQQEDSAVYLCASSLAQAATDTQYFGPGTRLTVL.

About this clonotype itself: A junction end diverges from the germline sequence, so it may reflect a read error. This CDR3 reads CASSPGAGAFEQYF. In DNA form, the CDR3 reads TGTGCTAGCAGCCCCGGGGCAGGGGCTTTCGAGCAGTACTTC. The chain employs TRBV27 and TRBJ2-5, with D perhaps matching TRBD1 (6 bases). The DNA matches TRBJ2-7 better at its end, which makes the J call doubtful. The CDR3 runs to 14 residues. Germline V CDR1 and CDR2: MNHEY, SMNVEV (reference sequence).

This clonotype was seen many times. Its ends do not fully match the called genes, so a read error is possible. The chain links TRBV6-2 or TRBV6-3 to TRBJ1-2; D gene uncertain. CDR1 is MNHEY and CDR2 is SVGEGT in the germline V gene. The CDR3 has 12 amino acids. CDR3 in DNA: TGCGCCAGCAGTGGGTCGAACTATGGCTACACCTTC. Translation: CASSGSNYGYTF.

This rearrangement joins TRBV27 to TRBJ1-5, with TRBD1 matching over 7 bases. J lost 3 bases, V lost 2 bases, and 4 bases had no gene match. Germline values: CDR1 MNHEY, CDR2 SMNVEV (reference sequence). CDR3 length: 15 amino acids. This chain's CDR3 is CASSLQGGDNQPQHF. The CDR3 DNA follows: TGTGCCAGCAGTTTACAGGGGGGAGACAATCAGCCCCAGCATTTT.

The chain is built from TRBV5-1 and TRBJ2-3; D is undetermined. Trimming stripped 0 bases from V and 2 bases from J, with 10 bases between. The CDR3 runs to 15 residues. Germline V lookup: CDR1 SGHRS, CDR2 YFSETQ. The CDR3 nucleotides are TGCGCCAGCAGCTTGGCCCGCAGGCCCACAGATACGCAGTATTTT. It yields the protein CASSLARRPTDTQYF.

This clonotype was observed a handful of times. V usage is TRBV20-1 and J usage is TRBJ2-7; TRBD1 matches 8 bases. CDR1 and CDR2 (germline): DFQATT, SNEGSKA (reference sequence). The V gene end was trimmed by 6 bases and the J gene end by 5 bases; junction bases not matched to a gene: 9. This CDR3 has 13 amino acids. Written as DNA, the CDR3 is TGCAGTGCCCGGACAGGGTGGAAAAACGAGCAGTACTTC. Residues: CSARTGWKNEQYF.

The J gene is TRBJ2-4, the V gene TRBV21-1; no check of the table's D call, TRBD1, against the DNA was made. TRBV21-1 is shown as a pseudogene. The length of the CDR3 is 15 residues. CDR3 bases: TGTGCCAGCAGCAGCCGGAGGACAGGGGGGTGCATTCAGTACTTC. This encodes CASSSRRTGGCIQYF.

The chain recombines TRBV6-1 with TRBJ2-7; 10 bases match TRBD2. Near its end, the DNA agrees better with TRBJ2-4, so the J call may be wrong. The CDR3 has 15 amino acids. Germline CDR1 is MNHNS and CDR2 is SASEGT. For the CDR3, the DNA is TGTGCCAGCAGTGACGCTAGCGGGGGCCAAAACATTCAGTACTTC. Encoded protein: CASSDASGGQNIQYF.

There are many counts of this clonotype. The V call is TRBV5-5, the J call TRBJ2-7, with 8 positions matching TRBD1. Germline V gives CDR1 SGHKS, CDR2 YYEKEE (reference sequence). The J segment lost 10 bases and the V segment lost 4 bases, leaving 16 bases of the junction unmatched. This CDR3 spans 15 amino acids. The chain's CDR3 is CASSVLGQGPSEQYF. The CDR3 nucleotides read TGTGCCAGCAGCGTTCTAGGACAGGGCCCCTCCGAACAGTACTTC.

The rearrangement uses TRBV4-1 and TRBJ2-5; TRBD2 matches at 11 bases. The CDR3 runs to 16 residues. In germline, CDR1 is MGHRA, CDR2 YSYEKL. The V gene end was trimmed by 6 bases and the J gene end by 0 bases; junction bases not matched to a gene: 6. CDR3 in amino acids: CASRGTGLADQETQYF. DNA for the CDR3: TGCGCCAGCAGGGGGACGGGACTAGCGGACCAAGAGACCCAGTACTTC.

This chain uses TRBV7-6 with TRBJ2-4; 11 bases match TRBD1. The J call is in doubt because the DNA end fits TRBJ2-5 better. The CDR3 is 16 residues long. Germline loops: CDR1 SGHVS, CDR2 FNYEAQ. The CDR3 bases are TGTGCCAGCAGCTTTCCAAGGACAGGGGGCTCAGAGACCCAGTACTTC. Translating it yields CASSFPRTGGSETQYF.

This clonotype appeared a few times. The chain joins TRBV20-1 to TRBJ2-1, with D possibly called TRBD1 or TRBD2 (5 bases each). Germline V gene data show CDR1 as DFQATT and CDR2 as SNEGSKA (reference sequence). V was shortened by 0 bases and J by 0 bases, with 18 bases between the two germline ends. The CDR3 has 18 amino acids. The CDR3 coding sequence is TGCAGTGCTAGAGACGCCTTCACGGGGACCCTCTCCTACAATGAGCAGTTCTTC. This encodes CSARDAFTGTLSYNEQFF.

This clonotype has a handful of counts. J is TRBJ2-5 and V is TRBV7-2, with 10 positions matching TRBD2. In germline, CDR1 is SGHTA, CDR2 FQGNSA. CDR3 length: 17 amino acids. With 4 bases clipped from V and 11 bases from J, the junction kept 19 bases outside the gene matches. The CDR3 DNA sequence: TGTGCCAGCAGCTCCTCTTATAGCGGGGGGAACTTGCATGGGCAGTACTTC. This codes for CASSSSYSGGNLHGQYF.

There are a few counts of this clonotype. This chain connects TRBV6-1 to TRBJ1-5; 7 nucleotides align to TRBD1. V gave up 5 bases and J gave up 5 bases; unmatched junction bases: 15. From germline, CDR1 is MNHNS and CDR2 SASEGT. This CDR3 region has 17 residues. Here the CDR3 DNA reads TGTGCCAGCAGTCGGGAGGGCACAGGGGCACGGGATCAGCCCCAGCATTTT. Translation gives CASSREGTGARDQPQHF.

This clonotype has only a few counts. The chain carries TRBV20-1 and TRBJ2-3; the match to TRBD2 covers 7 bases. V shed 3 bases and J 6 bases; nucleotides not matched to a gene: 6. Germline-derived CDR1 and CDR2 are DFQATT and SNEGSKA (reference sequence). The CDR3 extends over 13 amino acids. The CDR3 bases are TGCAGTGCTAGCAAGCGGGGCCGGGATACGCAGTATTTT. Translation gives CSASKRGRDTQYF.

J is TRBJ1-1 and V is TRBV12-3 or TRBV12-4; maybe TRBD1 (6 bases). V lost 6 bases and J lost 7, with 15 bases in between. The CDR3 is made up of 13 amino acids. This CDR3 reads CASRNRDFGEAFF. As DNA, the CDR3 is TGTGCCAGCAGAAACAGGGATTTTGGTGAAGCTTTCTTT.

The chain links TRBV20-1 to TRBJ2-1; 12 nucleotides align to TRBD2. The end of the DNA is better explained by TRBJ2-7, so the J call may be wrong. The CDR3 is 18 amino acids. Germline assignment: CDR1 DFQATT and CDR2 SNEGSKA (reference sequence). CDR3 amino acids: CSARVLAGGLSSYNEQYF. The CDR3 coding sequence is TGCAGTGCTAGAGTACTAGCGGGGGGTCTGAGCTCCTACAATGAGCAGTACTTC.

This clonotype came up a few times. The CDR3 here is CASSLPGQGASEQYF. In nucleotides, the CDR3 is TGTGCCAGCAGCTTACCGGGACAGGGGGCCTCCGAGCAGTACTTC. The J gene is TRBJ2-5, the V gene TRBV28, with TRBD1 matching over 12 bases. The last part of the DNA fits TRBJ2-7 better; the J call may be wrong. This CDR3 comprises 15 residues. CDR1 and CDR2 from the germline V gene are MDHEN and SYDVKM.